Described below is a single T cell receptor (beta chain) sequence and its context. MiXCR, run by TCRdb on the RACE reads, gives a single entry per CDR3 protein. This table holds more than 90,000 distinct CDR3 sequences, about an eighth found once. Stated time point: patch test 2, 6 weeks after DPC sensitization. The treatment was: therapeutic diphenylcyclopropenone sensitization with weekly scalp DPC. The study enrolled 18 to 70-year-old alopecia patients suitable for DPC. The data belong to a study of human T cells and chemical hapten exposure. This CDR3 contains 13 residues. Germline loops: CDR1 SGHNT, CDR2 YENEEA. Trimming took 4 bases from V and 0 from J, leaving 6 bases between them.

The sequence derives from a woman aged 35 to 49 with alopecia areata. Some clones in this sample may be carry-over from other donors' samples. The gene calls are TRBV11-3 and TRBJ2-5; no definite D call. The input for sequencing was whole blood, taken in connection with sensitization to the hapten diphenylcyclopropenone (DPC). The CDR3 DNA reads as TGTGCCAGCAGCTATAGCAACCAAGAGACCCAGTACTTC. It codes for CASSYSNQETQYF.